The clone carrying this TCR beta chain was observed a few times. The assay was immunoSEQ multiplex PCR, and TCRdb's table has in-frame clones only and misses some. The profile shows over 150,000 clones, approximately 84% of them singletons. Recruits, aged roughly 18 to 90 years, lived in 24 US areas. The study counted Cohort 3 donors as recovered given two negative PCRs, clearance, or symptom resolution. This entry is derived from a study of blood T cell repertoires in COVID-19. Overall study context: Spain, Italy and the United States supplied samples that represented acute and convalescent COVID-19. The analysed material was cDNA or gDNA that came from T cells, B-cell-depleted T cells, or PBMCs.

Germline CDR1 is KGHSH and CDR2 is LQKENI. The germline V and J ends were trimmed by 7 bases and 4 bases, with 13 bases remaining between them. This CDR3 comprises 13 residues. Sequenced material: PBMCs or T cells enriched from blood (not recorded which). The receptor's source is a woman in her forties or fifties who had recovered from COVID-19. The chain couples TRBV18 to TRBJ1-1; D call uncertain. CDR3 sequence (DNA): TGTGCCAGCTTGGAGGAGGTCGGCACTGAAGCTTTCTTT. This gives the protein CASLEEVGTEAFF.